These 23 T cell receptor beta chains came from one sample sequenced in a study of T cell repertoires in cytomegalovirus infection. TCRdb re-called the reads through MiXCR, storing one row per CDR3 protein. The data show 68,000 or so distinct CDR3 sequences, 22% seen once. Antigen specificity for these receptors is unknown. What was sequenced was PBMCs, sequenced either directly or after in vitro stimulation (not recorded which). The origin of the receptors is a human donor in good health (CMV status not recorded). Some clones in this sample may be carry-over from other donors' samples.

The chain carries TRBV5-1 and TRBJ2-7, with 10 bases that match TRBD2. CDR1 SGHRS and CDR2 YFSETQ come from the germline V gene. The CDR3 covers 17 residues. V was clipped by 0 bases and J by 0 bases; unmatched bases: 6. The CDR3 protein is CASSLDGTSADSYEQYF. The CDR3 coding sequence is TGCGCCAGCAGCTTGGATGGGACTAGCGCCGACTCCTACGAGCAGTACTTC.

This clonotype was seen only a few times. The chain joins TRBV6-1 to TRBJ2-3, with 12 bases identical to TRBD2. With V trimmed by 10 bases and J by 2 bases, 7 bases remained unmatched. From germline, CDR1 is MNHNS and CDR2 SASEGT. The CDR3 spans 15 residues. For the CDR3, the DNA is TGTGCCACCCGACTAGCGGGAGAGACCACAGATACGCAGTATTTT. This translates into CATRLAGETTDTQYF.

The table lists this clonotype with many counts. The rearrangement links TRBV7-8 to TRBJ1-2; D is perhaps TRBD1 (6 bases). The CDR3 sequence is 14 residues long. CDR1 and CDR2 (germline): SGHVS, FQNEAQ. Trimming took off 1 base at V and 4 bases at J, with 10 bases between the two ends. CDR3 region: CASSLVEGGYGYTF. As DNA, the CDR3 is TGTGCCAGCAGCTTAGTAGAGGGGGGCTATGGCTACACCTTC.

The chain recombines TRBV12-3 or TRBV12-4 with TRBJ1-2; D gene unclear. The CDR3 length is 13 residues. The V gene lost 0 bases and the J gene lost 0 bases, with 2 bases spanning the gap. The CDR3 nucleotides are TGTGCCAGCAGTTTAGCATCTAACTATGGCTACACCTTC. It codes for CASSLASNYGYTF.

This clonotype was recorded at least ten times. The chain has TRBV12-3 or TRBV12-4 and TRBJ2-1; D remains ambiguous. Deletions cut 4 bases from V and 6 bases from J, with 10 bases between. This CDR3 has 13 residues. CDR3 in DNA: TGTGCCAGCAGTTCCATGGACCGCAATGAGCAGTTCTTC. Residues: CASSSMDRNEQFF.

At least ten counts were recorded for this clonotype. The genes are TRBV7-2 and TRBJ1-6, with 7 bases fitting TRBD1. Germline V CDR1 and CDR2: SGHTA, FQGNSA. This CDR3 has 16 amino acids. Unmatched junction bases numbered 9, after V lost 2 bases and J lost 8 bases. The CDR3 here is CASSLNRQGLYSPLHF. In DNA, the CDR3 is TGTGCCAGCAGCTTAAATCGACAGGGCTTATATTCACCCCTCCACTTT. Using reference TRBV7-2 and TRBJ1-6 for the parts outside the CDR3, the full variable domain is GAGVSQSPSNKVTEKGKDVELRCDPISGHTALYWYRQSLGQGLEFLIYFQGNSAPDKSGLPSDRFSAERTGGSVSTLTIQRTQQEDSAVYLCASSLNRQGLYSPLHFGNGTRLTVT.

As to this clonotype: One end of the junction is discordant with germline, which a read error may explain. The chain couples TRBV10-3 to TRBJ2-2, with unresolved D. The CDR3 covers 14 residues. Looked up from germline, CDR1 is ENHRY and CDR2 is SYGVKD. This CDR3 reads CAIGDGSNTGELFF. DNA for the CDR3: TGTGCCATCGGTGACGGCTCGAACACCGGGGAGCTGTTTTTT.

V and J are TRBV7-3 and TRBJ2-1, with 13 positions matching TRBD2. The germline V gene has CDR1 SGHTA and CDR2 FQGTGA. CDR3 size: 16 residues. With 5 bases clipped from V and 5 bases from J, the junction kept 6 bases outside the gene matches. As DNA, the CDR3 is TGTGCCAGCAGCCGAGGACTAGCGGGAGAAAACAATGAGCAGTTCTTC. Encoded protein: CASSRGLAGENNEQFF.

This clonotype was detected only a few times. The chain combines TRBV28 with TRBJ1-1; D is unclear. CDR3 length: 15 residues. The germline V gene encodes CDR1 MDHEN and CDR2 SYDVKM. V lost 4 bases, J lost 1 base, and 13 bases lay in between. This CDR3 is CASSSPRVGNTEAFF. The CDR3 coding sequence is TGTGCCAGCAGTTCCCCCCGTGTGGGGAACACTGAAGCTTTCTTT.

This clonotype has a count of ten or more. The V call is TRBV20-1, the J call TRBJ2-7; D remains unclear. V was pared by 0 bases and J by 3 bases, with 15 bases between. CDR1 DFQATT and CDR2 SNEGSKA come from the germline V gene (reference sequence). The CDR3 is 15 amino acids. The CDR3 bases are TGCAGTGCTAGAGAAGGTCCCGAACCGTACTACGAGCAGTACTTC. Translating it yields CSAREGPEPYYEQYF.

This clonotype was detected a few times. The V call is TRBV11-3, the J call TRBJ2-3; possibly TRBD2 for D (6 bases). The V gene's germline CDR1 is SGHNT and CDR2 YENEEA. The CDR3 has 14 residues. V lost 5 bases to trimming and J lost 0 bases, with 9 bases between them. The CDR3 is CASSRSGSTDTQYF. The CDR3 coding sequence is TGTGCCAGCAGCAGGAGCGGGAGCACAGATACGCAGTATTTT. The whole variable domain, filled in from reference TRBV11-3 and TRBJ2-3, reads EAGVVQSPRYKIIEKKQPVAFWCNPISGHNTLYWYLQNLGQGPELLIRYENEEAVDDSQLPKDRFSAERLKGVDSTLKIQPAELGDSAVYLCASSRSGSTDTQYFGPGTRLTVL.

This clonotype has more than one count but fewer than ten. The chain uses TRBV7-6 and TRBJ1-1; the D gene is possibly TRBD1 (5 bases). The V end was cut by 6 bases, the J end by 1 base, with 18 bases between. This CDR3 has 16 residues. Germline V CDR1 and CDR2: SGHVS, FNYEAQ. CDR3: CASSPPTGAQNTEAFF. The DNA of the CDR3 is TGTGCCAGCAGTCCTCCGACCGGGGCTCAGAACACTGAAGCTTTCTTT.

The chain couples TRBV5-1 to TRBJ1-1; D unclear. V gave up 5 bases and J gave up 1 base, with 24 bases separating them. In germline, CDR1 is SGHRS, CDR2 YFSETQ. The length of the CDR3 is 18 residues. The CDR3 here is CASSFGFSQVLRNTEAFF. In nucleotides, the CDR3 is TGCGCCAGCAGTTTTGGATTTTCCCAGGTACTCAGGAACACTGAAGCTTTCTTT. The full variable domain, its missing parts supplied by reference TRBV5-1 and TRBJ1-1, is KAGVTQTPRYLIKTRGQQVTLSCSPISGHRSVSWYQQTPGQGLQFLFEYFSETQRNKGNFPGRFSGRQFSNSRSEMNVSTLELGDSALYLCASSFGFSQVLRNTEAFFGQGTRLTVV.

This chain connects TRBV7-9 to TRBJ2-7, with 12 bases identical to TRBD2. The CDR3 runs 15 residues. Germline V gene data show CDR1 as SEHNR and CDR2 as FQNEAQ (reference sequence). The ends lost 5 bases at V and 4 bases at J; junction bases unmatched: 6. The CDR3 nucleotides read TGTGCCAGCAGCCCGACTAGCGGGAGAAGATACGAGCAGTACGTC. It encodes CASSPTSGRRYEQYV.

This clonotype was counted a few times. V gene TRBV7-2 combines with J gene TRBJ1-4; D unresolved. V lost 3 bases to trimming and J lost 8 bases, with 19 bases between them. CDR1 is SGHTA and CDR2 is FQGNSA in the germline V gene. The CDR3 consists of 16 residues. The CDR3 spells CASSFDLSGLQEKLFF. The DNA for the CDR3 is TGTGCCAGCAGCTTCGACCTTTCGGGGTTGCAGGAAAAACTGTTTTTT.

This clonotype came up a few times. CDR3 amino acids: CASSETRSSYEQYF. The CDR3 DNA is TGTGCCAGCAGTGAAACAAGGAGCTCCTACGAGCAGTACTTC. The V gene is TRBV6-1, the J gene TRBJ2-7; D is ambiguous. Trimming left V 2 bases short and J 0 bases short, with 8 bases between. Germline CDR1 MNHNS, CDR2 SASEGT. This CDR3 has 14 amino acids.

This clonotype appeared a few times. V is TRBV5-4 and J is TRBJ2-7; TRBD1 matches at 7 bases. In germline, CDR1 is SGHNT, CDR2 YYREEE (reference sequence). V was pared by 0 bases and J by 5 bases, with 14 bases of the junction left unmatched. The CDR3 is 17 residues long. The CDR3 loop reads CASSLEGTESFRDEQYF. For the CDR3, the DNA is TGTGCCAGCAGCTTGGAGGGGACAGAGAGTTTTCGGGACGAGCAGTACTTC.

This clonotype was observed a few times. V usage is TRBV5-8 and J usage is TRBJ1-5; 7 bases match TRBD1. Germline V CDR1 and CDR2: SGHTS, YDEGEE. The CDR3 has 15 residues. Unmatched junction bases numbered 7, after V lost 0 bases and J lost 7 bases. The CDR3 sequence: CASSLGGTANQPQHF. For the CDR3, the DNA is TGTGCCAGCAGCTTGGGTGGGACAGCCAACCAGCCCCAGCATTTT.

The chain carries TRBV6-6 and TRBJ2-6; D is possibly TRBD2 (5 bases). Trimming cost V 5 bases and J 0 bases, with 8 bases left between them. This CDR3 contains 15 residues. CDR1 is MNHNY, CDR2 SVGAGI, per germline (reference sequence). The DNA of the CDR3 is TGTGCCAGCAGTGAGGGCAGCTCTGGGGCCAACGTCCTGACTTTC. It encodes CASSEGSSGANVLTF.

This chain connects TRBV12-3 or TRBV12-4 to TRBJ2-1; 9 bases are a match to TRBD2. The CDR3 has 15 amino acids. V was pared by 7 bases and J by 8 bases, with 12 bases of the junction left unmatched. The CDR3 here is CASIQWAGGRDEQFF. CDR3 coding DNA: TGTGCCAGCATCCAATGGGCGGGAGGGCGCGATGAGCAGTTCTTC.

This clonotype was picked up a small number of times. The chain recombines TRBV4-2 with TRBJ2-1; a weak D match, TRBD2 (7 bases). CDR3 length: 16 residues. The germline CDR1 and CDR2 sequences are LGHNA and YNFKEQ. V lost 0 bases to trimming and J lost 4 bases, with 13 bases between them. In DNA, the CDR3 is TGTGCCAGCAGCCAAGAAGGGGGGAGGGATTACAATGAGCAGTTCTTC. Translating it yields CASSQEGGRDYNEQFF.

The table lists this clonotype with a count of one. As DNA, the CDR3 is TGTGCCAGCAGTTACTCGGGGGCAGGGGTGAATCAGCCCCAGCATTTT. This encodes CASSYSGAGVNQPQHF. The chain has TRBV6-5 and TRBJ1-5; tentative D call: TRBD1 (6 bases). The CDR3 is 16 residues long. In germline, CDR1 is MNHEY, CDR2 SVGAGI. Trimming took off 0 bases at V and 4 bases at J, with 13 bases between the two ends.

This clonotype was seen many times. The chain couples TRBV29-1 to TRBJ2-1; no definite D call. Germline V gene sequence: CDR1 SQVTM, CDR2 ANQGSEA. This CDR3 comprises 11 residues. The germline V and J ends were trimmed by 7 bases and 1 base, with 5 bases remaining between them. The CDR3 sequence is CSAESYNEQFF. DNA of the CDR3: TGCAGCGCCGAGTCCTACAATGAGCAGTTCTTC.